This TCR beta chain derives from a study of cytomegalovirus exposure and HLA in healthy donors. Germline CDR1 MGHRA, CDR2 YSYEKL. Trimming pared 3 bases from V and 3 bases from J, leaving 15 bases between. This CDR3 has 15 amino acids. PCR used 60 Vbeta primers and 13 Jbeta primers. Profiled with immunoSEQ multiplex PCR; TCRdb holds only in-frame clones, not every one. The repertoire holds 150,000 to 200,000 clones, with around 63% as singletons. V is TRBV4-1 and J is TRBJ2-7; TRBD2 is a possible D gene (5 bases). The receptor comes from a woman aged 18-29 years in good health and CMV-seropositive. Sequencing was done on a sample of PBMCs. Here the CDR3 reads CASSHPGVEVYEQYF. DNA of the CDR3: TGCGCCAGCAGCCACCCCGGGGTGGAGGTCTACGAGCAGTACTTC.